The 5 T cell receptor beta chains presented below share a single source sample, sequenced in a study of T cells in women clearing cervical HPV infection. TCRdb keeps only in-frame clones here, not all; method: immunoSEQ multiplex PCR. The sample includes over 45,000 clones. The sample taken for sequencing was blood buffy coat. These receptors were collected from a woman aged 18-70 years with a cervical HPV16 infection that either progressed to CIN3+ or cleared (not recorded which).

Notes on this clone: The read gets to within 3 residues of the CDR3 end, and the germline J gene fills in the rest. J is TRBJ2-2 and V is TRBV11-3; D possibly corresponds to TRBD2 (5 bases). CDR3 size: 13 residues. With 2 bases removed from V and 7 bases from J, the gap between germline ends came to 8 bases. Germline V gives CDR1 SGHNT, CDR2 YENEEA. This CDR3 reads CASSLYEGGELFF. The CDR3 DNA, read in part, is TGTGCCAGCAGCTTATACGAGGGCGGGGAG.

With respect to this clone: The CDR3 end is not reached by the read, which stops 3 residues before it; the germline J gene fills it in. The chain couples TRBV7-9 to TRBJ2-1, with D uncertain. There are 15 residues in the CDR3. With 5 bases removed from V and 3 bases from J, the gap between germline ends came to 14 bases. Looked up from germline, CDR1 is SEHNR and CDR2 is FQNEAQ (reference sequence). CDR3 bases read: TGTGCCAGCAGCCCCCCTCCCTCCGGCTACAATGAG. Its translation is CASSPPPSGYNE. The whole CDR3 is CASSPPPSGYNEQFF.

In regard to this clone: The read comes to an end 3 residues before the CDR3 does, leaving the germline J gene to fill in the end. This rearrangement joins TRBV19 to TRBJ1-4, with TRBD1 matching over 9 bases. With V trimmed by 5 bases and J by 5 bases, 6 bases remained unmatched. Germline CDR1 reads LNHDA; CDR2 reads SQIVND (reference sequence). This CDR3 spans 15 amino acids. The CDR3 sequence is CASSPGQGINEKLFF. The part of the CDR3 DNA that was read is TGTGCCAGTAGTCCGGGACAGGGTATAAATGAAAAA.

As for this clone: The read finishes 3 residues shy of the CDR3 end, and the germline J gene is used to complete it. J is TRBJ2-7 and V is TRBV20-1; D not certain. Germline CDR1 reads DFQATT; CDR2 reads SNEGSKA (reference sequence). V dropped 3 bases and J dropped 3 bases, with 3 bases sitting between them. This CDR3 has 10 residues. The CDR3 reads CSASGYEQYF. CDR3 bases read: TGCAGTGCTAGCGGCTACGAG.

CDR3 protein: CASRDGGNYGYTF. Partial CDR3 DNA: TGTGCCAGCCGCGATGGGGGGAACTATGGC. This chain joins TRBV28 and TRBJ1-2; a possible D gene is TRBD1 (5 bases). The read falls 3 residues short of the CDR3 end, and the missing part is taken from the germline J gene. Germline CDR1 and CDR2: MDHEN and SYDVKM. There are 13 residues in the CDR3. V shed 8 bases and J shed 2 bases, with 12 bases lying between them.